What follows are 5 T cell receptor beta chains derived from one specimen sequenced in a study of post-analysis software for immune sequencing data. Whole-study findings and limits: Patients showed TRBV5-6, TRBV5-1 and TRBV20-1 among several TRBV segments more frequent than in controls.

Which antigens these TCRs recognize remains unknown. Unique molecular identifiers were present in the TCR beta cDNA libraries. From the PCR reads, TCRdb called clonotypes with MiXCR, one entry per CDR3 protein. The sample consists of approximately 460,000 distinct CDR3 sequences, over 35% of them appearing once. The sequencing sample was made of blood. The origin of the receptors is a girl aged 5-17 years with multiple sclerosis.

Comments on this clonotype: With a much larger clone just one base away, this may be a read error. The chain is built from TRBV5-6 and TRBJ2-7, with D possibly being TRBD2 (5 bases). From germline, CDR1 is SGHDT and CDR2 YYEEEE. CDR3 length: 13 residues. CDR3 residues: CAGSDGGLGEQYF. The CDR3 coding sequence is TGTGCCGGCAGCGATGGAGGTTTGGGCGAGCAGTACTTC.

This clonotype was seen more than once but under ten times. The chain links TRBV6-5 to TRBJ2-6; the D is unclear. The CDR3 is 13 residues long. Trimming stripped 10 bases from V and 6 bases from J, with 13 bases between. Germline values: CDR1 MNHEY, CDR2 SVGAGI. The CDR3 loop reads CATPTDKANVLTF. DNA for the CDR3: TGTGCCACTCCCACAGATAAGGCCAACGTCCTGACTTTC.

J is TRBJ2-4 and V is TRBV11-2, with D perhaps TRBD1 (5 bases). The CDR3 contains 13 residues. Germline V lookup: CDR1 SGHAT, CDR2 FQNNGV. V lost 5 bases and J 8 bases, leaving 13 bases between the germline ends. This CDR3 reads CASSQAGSDIQYF. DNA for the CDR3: TGTGCCAGCAGCCAGGCAGGGTCAGACATTCAGTACTTC.

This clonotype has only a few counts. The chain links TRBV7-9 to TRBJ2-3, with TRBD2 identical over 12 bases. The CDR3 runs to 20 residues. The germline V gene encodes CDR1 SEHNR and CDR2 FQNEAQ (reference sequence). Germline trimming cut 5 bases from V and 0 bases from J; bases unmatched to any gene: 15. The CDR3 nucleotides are TGTGCCAGCAGCCACAGGGCCCTCCTAACTAGCGGGAGGAGCACAGATACGCAGTATTTT. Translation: CASSHRALLTSGRSTDTQYF.

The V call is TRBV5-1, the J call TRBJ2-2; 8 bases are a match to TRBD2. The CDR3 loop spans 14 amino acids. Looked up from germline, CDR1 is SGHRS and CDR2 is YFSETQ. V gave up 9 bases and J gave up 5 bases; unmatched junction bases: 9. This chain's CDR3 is CATFSGSGTGELFF. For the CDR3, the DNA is TGCGCCACCTTCAGCGGGAGCGGGACCGGGGAGCTGTTTTTT.